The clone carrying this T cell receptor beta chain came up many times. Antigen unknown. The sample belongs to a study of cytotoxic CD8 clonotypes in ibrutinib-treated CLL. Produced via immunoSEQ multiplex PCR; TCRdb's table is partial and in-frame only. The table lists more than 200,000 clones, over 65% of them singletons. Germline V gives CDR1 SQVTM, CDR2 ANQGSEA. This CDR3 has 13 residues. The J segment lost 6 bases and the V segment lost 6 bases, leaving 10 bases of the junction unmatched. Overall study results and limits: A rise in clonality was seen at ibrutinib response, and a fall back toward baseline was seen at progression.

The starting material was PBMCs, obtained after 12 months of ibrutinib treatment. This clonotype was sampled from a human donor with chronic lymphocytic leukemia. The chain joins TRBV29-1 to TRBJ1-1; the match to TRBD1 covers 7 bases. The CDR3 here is CSVPTGRWSEAFF. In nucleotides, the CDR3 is TGCAGCGTACCGACAGGGCGTTGGTCTGAAGCTTTCTTT.